These 10 T cell receptor beta chains came from one sample sequenced in a study of cytomegalovirus exposure and HLA in healthy donors. Assay used: immunoSEQ multiplex PCR; TCRdb lists only in-frame clones, some missing. The sample has about 160,000 clones, roughly 89% seen once. Sequenced: PBMCs. Receptors originate from a woman under 30 in good health and CMV-seropositive.

This rearrangement joins TRBV28 to TRBJ2-7; 8 nucleotides line up with TRBD1. This CDR3 has 16 amino acids. Per the germline V gene, CDR1 is MDHEN and CDR2 is SYDVKM. Losses at the gene ends were 2 bases for V and 4 bases for J; bases not matched to a gene: 10. The DNA for the CDR3 is TGTGCCAGCAGTTTAGGTAAATGGACAGGGTTTTACGAGCAGTACTTC. Translated: CASSLGKWTGFYEQYF.

This clone was observed a few times. The chain employs TRBV9 and TRBJ2-7; no clear D gene. From germline, CDR1 is SGDLS and CDR2 YYNGEE. Trimming pared 3 bases from V and 3 bases from J, leaving 4 bases between. The CDR3 length is 11 residues. This chain's CDR3 is CASSAGYEQYF. The DNA for the CDR3 is TGTGCCAGCAGCGCAGGCTACGAGCAGTACTTC.

The chain joins TRBV5-1 to TRBJ1-2, with 9 bases identical to TRBD1. V lost 7 bases and J lost 1; bases outside the gene matches: 5. Germline-derived CDR1 and CDR2 are SGHRS and YFSETQ. The CDR3 is 14 amino acids. The CDR3: CASAGTGSNYGYTF. CDR3 sequence (DNA): TGCGCCAGCGCTGGGACAGGGAGTAACTATGGCTACACCTTC.

The J gene is TRBJ1-5, the V gene TRBV18, with D possibly being TRBD1 (6 bases). From germline, CDR1 is KGHSH and CDR2 LQKENI. The CDR3 length is 14 residues. V lost 4 bases and J lost 7, with 14 bases in between. CDR3 amino acids: CASSRAGAGQPQHF. The DNA of the CDR3 is TGTGCCAGCTCACGGGCAGGGGCAGGGCAGCCCCAGCATTTT. The full variable domain, rest sourced from reference TRBV18 and TRBJ1-5, is NAGVMQNPRHLVRRRGQEARLRCSPMKGHSHVYWYRQLPEEGLKFMVYLQKENIIDESGMPKERFSAEFPKEGPSILRIQQVVRGDSAAYFCASSRAGAGQPQHFGDGTRLSIL.

The J gene is TRBJ2-1, the V gene TRBV27, with D perhaps matching TRBD2 (6 bases). This CDR3 is built from 15 residues. The V end lost 3 bases, the J end lost 5 bases, and 14 bases lay between the germline ends. Germline values: CDR1 MNHEY, CDR2 SMNVEV (reference sequence). The CDR3 reads CASSFSRGDNNEQFF. The CDR3 DNA follows: TGTGCCAGCAGTTTCAGTCGCGGGGATAACAATGAGCAGTTCTTC.

This chain joins TRBV5-1 and TRBJ2-7, with TRBD1 matching over 9 bases. This CDR3 has 17 residues. The trim removed 4 bases at V and 4 bases at J, leaving 15 bases unmatched. Germline lookup yields CDR1 SGHRS and CDR2 YFSETQ. CDR3 nucleotide sequence: TGCGCCAGCAGCCCAGTATTAGGTACCGGGACAGGGTACGAGCAGTACTTC. Protein product: CASSPVLGTGTGYEQYF. The full variable domain, with the rest looked up from reference TRBV5-1 and TRBJ2-7, is KAGVTQTPRYLIKTRGQQVTLSCSPISGHRSVSWYQQTPGQGLQFLFEYFSETQRNKGNFPGRFSGRQFSNSRSEMNVSTLELGDSALYLCASSPVLGTGTGYEQYFGPGTRLTVT.

This chain links TRBV10-1 with TRBJ2-7, with TRBD2 as a possible D gene (6 bases). Germline CDR1 and CDR2: WNHNN and SYGVQD (reference sequence). This CDR3 is 15 amino acids long. Deletions cut 3 bases from V and 3 bases from J, with 15 bases between. CDR3 in DNA: TGCGCCAGCAGTGAATATAGCGGAGCTAACTACGAGCAGTACTTC. Translated: CASSEYSGANYEQYF.

This chain links TRBV30 with TRBJ2-1; 7 positions match TRBD1. J gave up 7 bases and V 5 bases, and 11 bases lay outside the gene matches. The CDR3 spans 14 residues. Germline V gives CDR1 GTSNPN, CDR2 SVGIG (reference sequence). CDR3 nucleotides: TGTGCCTGGTTTTCTGGTAGGGGGCGAAATGAGCAGTTCTTC. This translates into CAWFSGRGRNEQFF.

This clone has only one observation. The chain employs TRBV6-5 and TRBJ2-3, with 7 bases fitting TRBD1. The CDR3 has 15 residues. Germline V gene sequence: CDR1 MNHEY, CDR2 SVGAGI. V shed 8 bases, J shed 0 bases, and the junction held 8 bases outside the gene matches. The DNA of the CDR3 is TGTGCCAGCCGGACAGGACAATCTAGCACAGATACGCAGTATTTT. Translation gives CASRTGQSSTDTQYF.

The genes are TRBV14 and TRBJ1-2; TRBD1 matches 7 bases. The V gene end was trimmed by 5 bases and the J gene end by 4 bases; junction bases not matched to a gene: 7. CDR1 is SGHDN, CDR2 FVKESK, per germline. The CDR3 runs 14 residues. The CDR3 nucleotides are TGTGCCAGCAGCAAGACGACAGGGACCTATGGCTACACCTTC. It translates to CASSKTTGTYGYTF.